This TCR beta chain was captured by sequencing in a study of response to subunit inactivated influenza vaccine. The CDR3 contains 15 residues. Per the germline V gene, CDR1 is DFQATT and CDR2 is SNEGSKA (reference sequence). The ends were cut back, 0 bases at V and 6 bases at J, with 15 bases in the middle. Whole-study findings and limits: Authors suggested seasonal influenza vaccinations each recruit few new T cells.

This clonotype was seen only a few times. What it binds is unknown. TCRdb reprocessed the RT-PCR reads via MiXCR and lists one record per CDR3 protein. The sample has more than 250,000 distinct CDR3 sequences, around a fifth seen once; the top ten hold roughly 10%. The genes are TRBV20-1 and TRBJ2-1; the D gene is possibly TRBD2 (6 bases). This specimen was PBMCs from blood, taken less than 22 months after vaccination. The TCR was taken from a man aged 50 to 69 who received an inactivated influenza vaccine. The CDR3 DNA reads TGCAGTGCTAGAGATGGAGGGAGTTCTGGCAATGAGCAGTTCTTC. This encodes CSARDGGSSGNEQFF.